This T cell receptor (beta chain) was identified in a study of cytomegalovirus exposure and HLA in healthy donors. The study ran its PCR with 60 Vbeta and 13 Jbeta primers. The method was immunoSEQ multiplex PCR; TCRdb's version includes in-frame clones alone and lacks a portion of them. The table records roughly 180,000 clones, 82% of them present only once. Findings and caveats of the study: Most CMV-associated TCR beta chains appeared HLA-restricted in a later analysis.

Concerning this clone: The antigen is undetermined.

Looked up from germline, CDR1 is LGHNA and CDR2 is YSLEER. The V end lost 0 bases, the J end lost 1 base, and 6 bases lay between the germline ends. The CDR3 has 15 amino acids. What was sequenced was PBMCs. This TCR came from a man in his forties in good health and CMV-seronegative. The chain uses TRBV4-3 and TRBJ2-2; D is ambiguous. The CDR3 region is CASSQDSGNTGELFF. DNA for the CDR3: TGCGCCAGCAGCCAAGATTCCGGGAACACCGGGGAGCTGTTTTTT.